A selection of T cell receptor beta chains follows, all from one sample in a study of identical twins. TCRdb independently ran MiXCR on the 5' RACE reads; one entry per CDR3 protein. This table has 270,000 or so distinct CDR3 sequences, approximately 8.3% appearing once. These data were likewise used in another study, on yellow fever vaccine responses in identical twins.

The source material was CD8+ T cells sorted from blood. The source of these receptors is a woman younger than 35 in good health. Each CDR3 is given with its conserved first and last residue. A D gene is named only where the DNA matches it firmly. Where a row states a size, it is once, few, many or the class of an expanded clone; other rows omit it.

TRBV6-5,.,.,TRBJ2-1,TGTGCCAGCAGTTACTCGGGCCAGGGCCTCTACAATGAGCAGTTCTTC,CASSYSGQGLYNEQFF
TRBV7-9,.,.,TRBJ2-7,TGTGCCAGCAGCGCGATGACACAGTACTACGAGCAGTACTTC,CASSAMTQYYEQYF
TRBV11-2,.,.,TRBJ2-2,TGTGCCAGCAGCTTAGGGGGGGTTACCGGGGAGCTGTTTTTT,CASSLGGVTGELFF
TRBV20-1,many,.,TRBJ2-7,TGCAGTGCTCGCCACTCCTTTGGGTCCTACGAGCAGTACTTC,CSARHSFGSYEQYF
TRBV12-3/TRBV12-4,.,.,TRBJ2-6,TGTGCCATCAGCCCCGGGCAGACGAGTGGGACTGGGGCCAACGTCCTGACTTTC,CAISPGQTSGTGANVLTF
TRBV19,few,.,TRBJ1-1,TGTGCCAGTAGTCCCTTCGGCAGCGGAGACACTGAAGCTTTCTTT,CASSPFGSGDTEAFF
TRBV3-1,.,.,TRBJ2-3,TGTGCCAGCTCCCAACGGGTGACTTGCGAAGTCACAGATACGCAGTATTTT,CASSQRVTCEVTDTQYF
TRBV15,.,.,TRBJ2-7,TGTGCCACCAGCCCCGCCGGGGGTTCCTACGAGCAGTACTTC,CATSPAGGSYEQYF
TRBV7-8,many,.,TRBJ2-1,TGTGCCAGCAGCAAAGAGCCCCTCCAGACCTACAATGAGCAGTTCTTC,CASSKEPLQTYNEQFF
TRBV27,few,.,TRBJ1-1,TGTGCCAGCAGTGCCCACGGGACTGAAGCTTTCTTT,CASSAHGTEAFF
TRBV7-8,few,.,TRBJ2-2,TGTGCCAGCAGCTCCCTAGGGGGGGAGAACACCGGGGAGCTGTTTTTT,CASSSLGGENTGELFF
TRBV7-9,many,TRBD2,TRBJ2-5,TGTGCCAGCAGCGATAGGACTAGGCAAGAGACCCAGTACTTC,CASSDRTRQETQYF
TRBV12-5,.,TRBD1,TRBJ1-2,TGTGCTAGTGGTACGGGACAGGGATACTATGGCTACACCTTC,CASGTGQGYYGYTF
TRBV20-1,.,.,TRBJ2-3,TGCAGTGCTGGAGAGGACAGATGGGCAGATACGCAGTATTTT,CSAGEDRWADTQYF
TRBV29-1,.,TRBD1,TRBJ1-3,TGCAGCGTTGTTTCACGGGACAGGCCTGGAAACACCATATATTTT,CSVVSRDRPGNTIYF
TRBV24-1,.,.,TRBJ1-1,TGTGCCACCAGCCATGGGACTGAAGCTTTCTTT,CATSHGTEAFF
TRBV5-5,few,.,TRBJ2-3,TGTGCCAGCAGCTCACGACTGGGCACAGATACGCAGTATTTT,CASSSRLGTDTQYF
TRBV7-9,few,.,TRBJ2-2,TGTGCCAGCAGCTTAGAACTCGCCGGGGAGCTGTTTTTT,CASSLELAGELFF
TRBV7-2,few,TRBD2,TRBJ2-1,TGTGCCAGCAGCCAACCTAGCGGGGTTTACAATGAGCAGTTCTTC,CASSQPSGVYNEQFF
TRBV5-6,many,.,TRBJ1-2,TGTGCCAGCAGCTTGAGAGTCATACAGGCGGGCGACTATGGCTACACCTTC,CASSLRVIQAGDYGYTF
TRBV10-1,.,TRBD1,TRBJ1-4,TGCGCCACCTCGGACAGGGAAGGCGAAAAACTGTTTTTT,CATSDREGEKLFF
TRBV7-9,.,.,TRBJ2-1,TGTGCCAGCAGCTCAAGAGACCGGGCGGATGAGCAGTTCTTC,CASSSRDRADEQFF
TRBV20-1,many,TRBD2,TRBJ2-7,TGCAGTGTGGAGGGGAGGGATACCTACGAGCAGTACTTC,CSVEGRDTYEQYF
TRBV11-1,many,.,TRBJ1-2,TGTGCCAGCAGCTTAAATATAGGTTTGGACTATGGCTACACCTTC,CASSLNIGLDYGYTF
TRBV5-5,.,TRBD2,TRBJ2-5,TGTGCCAGCAGCTTTCACGGGGGGGTCCCCCAAGAGACCCAGTACTTC,CASSFHGGVPQETQYF
TRBV6-4,many,TRBD2,TRBJ2-3,TGTGCCAGCATAACAGCGGGGGGGCATCAAGATACGCAGTATTTT,CASITAGGHQDTQYF
TRBV29-1,.,TRBD1,TRBJ1-2,TGCAGCGTCCTTACAGGGGTCTATGGCTACACCTTC,CSVLTGVYGYTF
TRBV7-9,.,.,TRBJ2-1,TGTGCCAGCAGCCCCCGGGGGCCTAGCGGACACAATGAGCAGTTCTTC,CASSPRGPSGHNEQFF
TRBV7-9,few,.,TRBJ2-5,TGTGCCAGCAGCCCACGGTGGCACGCAGAGACCCAGTACTTC,CASSPRWHAETQYF
TRBV11-2,.,.,TRBJ1-5,TGTGCCAGCAGCCCAGGGAGGTTTCGTGGAAATCAGCCCCAGCATTTT,CASSPGRFRGNQPQHF
TRBV27,many,.,TRBJ1-1,TGTGCCAGCAGTCCCCAGGGGATTGAAACTGAAGCTTTCTTT,CASSPQGIETEAFF
TRBV4-1,.,.,TRBJ2-7,TGCGCCAGCAGCCAAGAGTACACGGGTTACTACGAGCAGTACTTC,CASSQEYTGYYEQYF
TRBV7-9,.,TRBD2,TRBJ2-7,TGTGCCAGCAGCCCGTCCGGGACTAGCGGGACCGAGCAGTACTTC,CASSPSGTSGTEQYF
TRBV5-6,.,.,TRBJ2-1,TGTGCCAGCAGCTTGTTTCTAGGGGGTGAGCAGTTCTTC,CASSLFLGGEQFF